The sample holds a few counts of the clone carrying this T cell receptor beta chain. Its specificity is unknown. A much larger clone lies one base from this, so it may be a read error. The CDR3 has 15 amino acids. Trimming removed 5 bases from V and 6 bases from J; junction bases left unmatched: 9. The germline CDR1 and CDR2 sequences are MNHEY and SVGAGI. These data are taken from a study of blood T cells in healthy people across ages. General observations from the study: Both naive CD4+ cell counts and diversity were greater in long-lived donors than in aged donors.

The use of a sample-barcoded 5' primer and a J-beta primer mix characterized a second PCR of roughly 7 to 11 cycles. A 12-random-nucleotide template-switch adaptor tagged each cDNA molecule. TCRdb reprocessed the 5' RACE reads via MiXCR and lists one record per CDR3 protein. The sample comprises about 640,000 distinct CDR3 sequences, approximately 30% of which are singletons, and 15% to 17% rests with the top ten. This rearrangement joins TRBV6-5 to TRBJ2-7; 11 bases match TRBD2. This sequence was found in a woman aged 80 or over in good health. The sequencing sample was made of blood. CDR3: CASSRSLAGESEQYF. The CDR3 DNA sequence: TGTGCCAGCAGTCGGTCACTAGCGGGGGAGTCCGAGCAGTACTTC.